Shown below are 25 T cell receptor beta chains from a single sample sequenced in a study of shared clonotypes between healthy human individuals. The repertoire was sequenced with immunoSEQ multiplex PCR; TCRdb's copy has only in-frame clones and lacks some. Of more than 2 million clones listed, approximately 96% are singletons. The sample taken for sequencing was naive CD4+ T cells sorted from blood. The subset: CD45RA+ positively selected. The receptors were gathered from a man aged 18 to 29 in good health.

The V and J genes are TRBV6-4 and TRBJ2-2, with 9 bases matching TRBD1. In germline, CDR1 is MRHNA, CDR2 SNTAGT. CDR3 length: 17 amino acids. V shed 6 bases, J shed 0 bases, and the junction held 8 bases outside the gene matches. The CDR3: CASSSTGGGTNTGELFF. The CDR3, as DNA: TGTGCCAGCAGCAGCACAGGGGGCGGAACGAACACCGGGGAGCTGTTTTTT.

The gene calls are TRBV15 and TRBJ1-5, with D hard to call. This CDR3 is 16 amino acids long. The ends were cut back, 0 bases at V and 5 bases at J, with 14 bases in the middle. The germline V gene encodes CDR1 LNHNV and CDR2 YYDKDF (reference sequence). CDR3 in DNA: TGTGCCACCAGCAGAGATTACGTCGGAGCGGATCAGCCCCAGCATTTT. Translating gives CATSRDYVGADQPQHF.

CDR3: CASTLPVGTEVTNEQFF. The CDR3 DNA follows: TGTGCCAGTACTCTTCCGGTGGGGACAGAGGTAACCAATGAGCAGTTCTTC. The V and J genes are TRBV5-6 and TRBJ2-1; 7 nucleotides agree with TRBD1. This CDR3 has 17 residues. V lost 8 bases, J lost 6 bases, and 20 bases stayed unmatched. CDR1 and CDR2 (germline): SGHDT, YYEEEE.

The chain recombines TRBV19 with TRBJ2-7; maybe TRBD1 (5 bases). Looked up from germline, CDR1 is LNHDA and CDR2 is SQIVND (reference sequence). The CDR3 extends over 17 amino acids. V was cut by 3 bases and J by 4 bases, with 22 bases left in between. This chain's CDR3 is CASSISTGHLQPYEQYF. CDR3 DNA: TGTGCCAGTAGTATCTCCACAGGCCACCTTCAGCCGTACGAGCAGTACTTC.

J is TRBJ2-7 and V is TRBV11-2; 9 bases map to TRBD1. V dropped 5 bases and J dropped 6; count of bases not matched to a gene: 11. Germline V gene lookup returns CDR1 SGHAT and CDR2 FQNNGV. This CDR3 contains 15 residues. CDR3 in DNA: TGTGCCAGCAGCATCACAGGGGGCAGTATGGGCGAGCAGTACTTC. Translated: CASSITGGSMGEQYF. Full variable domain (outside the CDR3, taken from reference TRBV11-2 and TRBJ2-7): EAGVAQSPRYKIIEKRQSVAFWCNPISGHATLYWYQQILGQGPKLLIQFQNNGVVDDSQLPKDRFSAERLKGVDSTLKIQPAKLEDSAVYLCASSITGGSMGEQYFGPGTRLTVT.

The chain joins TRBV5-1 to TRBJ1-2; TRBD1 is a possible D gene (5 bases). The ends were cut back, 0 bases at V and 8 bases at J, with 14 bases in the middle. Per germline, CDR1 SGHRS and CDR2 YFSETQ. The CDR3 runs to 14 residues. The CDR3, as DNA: TGCGCCAGCAGCTTGGGGATGGAGGGGAACGGCTACACCTTC. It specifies CASSLGMEGNGYTF.

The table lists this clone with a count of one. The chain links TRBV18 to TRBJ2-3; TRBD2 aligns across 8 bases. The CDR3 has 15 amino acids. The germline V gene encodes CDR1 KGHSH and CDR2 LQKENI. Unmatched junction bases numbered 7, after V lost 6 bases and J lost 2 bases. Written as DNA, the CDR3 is TGTGCCAGCTCGCGGACTAGCCGGGACACAGATACGCAGTATTTT. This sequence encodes CASSRTSRDTDTQYF.

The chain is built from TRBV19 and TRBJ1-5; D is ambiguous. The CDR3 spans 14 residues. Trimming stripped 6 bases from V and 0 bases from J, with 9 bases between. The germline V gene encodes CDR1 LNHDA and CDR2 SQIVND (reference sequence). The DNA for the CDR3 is TGTGCCAGTAGCCTTACACGTAGCAATCAGCCCCAGCATTTT. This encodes CASSLTRSNQPQHF.

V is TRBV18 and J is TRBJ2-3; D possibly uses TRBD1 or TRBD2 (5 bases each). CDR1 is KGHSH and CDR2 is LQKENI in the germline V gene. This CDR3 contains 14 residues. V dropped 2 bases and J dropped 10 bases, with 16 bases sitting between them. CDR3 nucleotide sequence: TGTGCCAGCTCACCAGGGACCGCAAATCTAGCGCAGTATTTT. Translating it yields CASSPGTANLAQYF. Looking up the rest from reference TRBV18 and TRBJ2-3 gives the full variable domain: NAGVMQNPRHLVRRRGQEARLRCSPMKGHSHVYWYRQLPEEGLKFMVYLQKENIIDESGMPKERFSAEFPKEGPSILRIQQVVRGDSAAYFCASSPGTANLAQYFGPGTRLTVL.

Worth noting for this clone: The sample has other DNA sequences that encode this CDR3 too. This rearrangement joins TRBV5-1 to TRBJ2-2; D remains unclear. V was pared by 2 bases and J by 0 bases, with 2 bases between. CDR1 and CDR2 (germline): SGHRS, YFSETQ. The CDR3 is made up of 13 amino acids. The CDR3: CASSFANTGELFF. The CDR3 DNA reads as TGCGCCAGCAGCTTTGCGAACACCGGGGAGCTGTTTTTT.

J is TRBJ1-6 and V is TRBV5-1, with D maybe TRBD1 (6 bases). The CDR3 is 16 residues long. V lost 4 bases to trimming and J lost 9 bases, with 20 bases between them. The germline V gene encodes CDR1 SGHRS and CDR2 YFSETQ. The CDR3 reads CASSPRGEPRPSPLHF. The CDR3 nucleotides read TGCGCCAGCAGCCCGAGGGGGGAGCCTCGGCCTTCACCCCTCCACTTT.

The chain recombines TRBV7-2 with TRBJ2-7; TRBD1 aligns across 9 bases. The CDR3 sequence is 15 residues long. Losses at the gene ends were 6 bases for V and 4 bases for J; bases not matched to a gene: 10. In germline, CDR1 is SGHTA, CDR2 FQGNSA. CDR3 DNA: TGTGCCAGCAGTTTACCGGGACAGGGAAGATACGAGCAGTACTTC. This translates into CASSLPGQGRYEQYF. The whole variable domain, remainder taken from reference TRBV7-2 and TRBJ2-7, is GAGVSQSPSNKVTEKGKDVELRCDPISGHTALYWYRQSLGQGLEFLIYFQGNSAPDKSGLPSDRFSAERTGGSVSTLTIQRTQQEDSAVYLCASSLPGQGRYEQYFGPGTRLTVT.

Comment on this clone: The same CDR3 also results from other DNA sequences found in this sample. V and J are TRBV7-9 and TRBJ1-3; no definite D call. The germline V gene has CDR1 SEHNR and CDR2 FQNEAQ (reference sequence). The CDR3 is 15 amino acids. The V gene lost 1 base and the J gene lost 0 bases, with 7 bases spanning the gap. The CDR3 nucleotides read TGTGCCAGCAGCTTAGACCGGGCCTCTGGAAACACCATATATTTT. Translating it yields CASSLDRASGNTIYF.

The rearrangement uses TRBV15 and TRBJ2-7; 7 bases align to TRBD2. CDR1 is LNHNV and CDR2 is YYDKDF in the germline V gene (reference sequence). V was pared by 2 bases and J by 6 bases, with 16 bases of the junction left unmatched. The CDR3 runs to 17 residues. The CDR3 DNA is TGTGCCACCAGCAGACCTGAGGGGATGACTAGCCGGCTCGAGCAGTACTTC. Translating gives CATSRPEGMTSRLEQYF.

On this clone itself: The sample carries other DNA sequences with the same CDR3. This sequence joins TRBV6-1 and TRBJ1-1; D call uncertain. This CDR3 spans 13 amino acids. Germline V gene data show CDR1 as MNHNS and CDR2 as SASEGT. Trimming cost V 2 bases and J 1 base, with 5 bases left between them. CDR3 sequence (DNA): TGTGCCAGCAGTGAATTGGAGAACACTGAAGCTTTCTTT. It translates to CASSELENTEAFF.

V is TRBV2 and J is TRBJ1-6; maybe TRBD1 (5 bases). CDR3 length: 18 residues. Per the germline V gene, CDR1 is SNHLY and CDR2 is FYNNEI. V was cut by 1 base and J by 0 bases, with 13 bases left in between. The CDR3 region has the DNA TGTGCCAGCAGTGAAGGAGTCGGGGGAAGCTCCTATAATTCACCCCTCCACTTT. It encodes CASSEGVGGSSYNSPLHF.

The CDR3 nucleotides read TGTGCCAGCAGTTATACAGGGGTAGGGTCCTACGAGCAGTACTTC. Protein sequence: CASSYTGVGSYEQYF. This rearrangement joins TRBV5-5 to TRBJ2-7; 7 positions agree with TRBD1. The CDR3 consists of 15 residues. Germline V lookup: CDR1 SGHKS, CDR2 YYEKEE (reference sequence). The ends lost 5 bases at V and 1 base at J; junction bases unmatched: 9.

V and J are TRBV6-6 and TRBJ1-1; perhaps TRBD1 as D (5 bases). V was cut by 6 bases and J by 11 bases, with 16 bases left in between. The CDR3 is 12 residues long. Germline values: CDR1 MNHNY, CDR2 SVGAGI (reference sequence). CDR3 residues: CASSPGGGSAFF. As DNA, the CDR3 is TGTGCCAGCAGCCCCGGGGGAGGGTCGGCTTTCTTT.

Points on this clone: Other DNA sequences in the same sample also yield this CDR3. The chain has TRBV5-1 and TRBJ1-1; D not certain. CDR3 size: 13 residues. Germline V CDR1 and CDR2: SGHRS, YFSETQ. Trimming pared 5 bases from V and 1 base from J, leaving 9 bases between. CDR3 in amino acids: CASSRDGNTEAFF. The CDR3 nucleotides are TGCGCCAGCAGTCGAGACGGGAACACTGAAGCTTTCTTT.

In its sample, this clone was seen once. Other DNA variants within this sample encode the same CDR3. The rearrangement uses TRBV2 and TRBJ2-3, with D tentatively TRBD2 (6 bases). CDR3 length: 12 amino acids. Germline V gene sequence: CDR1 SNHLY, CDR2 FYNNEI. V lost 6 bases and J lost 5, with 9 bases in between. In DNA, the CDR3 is TGTGCCAGCAGCGGGGGAGAAGATACGCAGTATTTT. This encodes CASSGGEDTQYF.

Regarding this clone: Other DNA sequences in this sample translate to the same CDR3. The CDR3 here is CASSPLTLNTEAFF. In DNA, the CDR3 is TGTGCCAGCTCACCACTCACCTTGAACACTGAAGCTTTCTTT. The chain is built from TRBV18 and TRBJ1-1, with unresolved D. With 1 base removed from V and 0 bases from J, the gap between germline ends came to 6 bases. This CDR3 comprises 14 residues. Germline CDR1 KGHSH, CDR2 LQKENI.

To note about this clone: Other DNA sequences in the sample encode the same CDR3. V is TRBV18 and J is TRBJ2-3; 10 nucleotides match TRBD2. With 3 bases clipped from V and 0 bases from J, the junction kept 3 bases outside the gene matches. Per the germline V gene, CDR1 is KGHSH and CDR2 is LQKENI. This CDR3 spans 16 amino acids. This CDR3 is CASSPIAGGSTDTQYF. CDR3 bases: TGTGCCAGCTCACCCATAGCGGGAGGAAGCACAGATACGCAGTATTTT.

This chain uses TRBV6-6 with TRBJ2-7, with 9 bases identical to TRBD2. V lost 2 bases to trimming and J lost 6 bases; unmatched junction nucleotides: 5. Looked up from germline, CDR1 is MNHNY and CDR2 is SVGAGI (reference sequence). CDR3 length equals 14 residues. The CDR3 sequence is CASSYRREGPEQYF. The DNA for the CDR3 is TGTGCCAGCAGTTACCGGCGGGAGGGCCCCGAGCAGTACTTC.

The CDR3 loop is CASSWGQSGGELFF. The CDR3, as DNA: TGCGCCAGCAGCTGGGGGCAGTCGGGCGGGGAGCTGTTTTTT. The chain carries TRBV5-1 and TRBJ2-2, with TRBD1 as a possible D gene (6 bases). V lost 3 bases and J 7 bases, leaving 13 bases between the germline ends. The CDR3 loop spans 14 amino acids. Germline loops: CDR1 SGHRS, CDR2 YFSETQ.

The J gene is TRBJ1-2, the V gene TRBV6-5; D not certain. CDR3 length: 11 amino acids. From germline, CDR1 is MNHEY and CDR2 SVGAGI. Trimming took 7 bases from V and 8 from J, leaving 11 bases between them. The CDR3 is CASTGSGGYTF. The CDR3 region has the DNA TGTGCCAGCACTGGGTCCGGGGGCTACACCTTC.